Listed here are 29 T cell receptor beta chains from one sample, sequenced in a study of T cell repertoires in cytomegalovirus infection. These TCRs' antigens remain unknown. TCRdb processed the reads anew with MiXCR; each CDR3 protein has one entry. The sample carries approximately 260,000 distinct CDR3 sequences, less than 25% recorded once. The material sequenced was cultured PBMCs, taken from culture after CMV antigen stimulation. The origin of the receptors is a human donor in good health (CMV status not recorded). Some clones in this sample may be carry-over from other donors' samples.

The chain couples TRBV18 to TRBJ2-5, with D uncertain. CDR3 length equals 13 residues. With 4 bases removed from V and 1 base from J, the gap between germline ends came to 7 bases. Per germline, CDR1 KGHSH and CDR2 LQKENI. The CDR3 nucleotides read TGTGCCAGCTCACTCCAACCCCAAGAGACCCAGTACTTC. It specifies CASSLQPQETQYF. Based on the CDR3 plus reference TRBV18 and TRBJ2-5, the full variable domain is NAGVMQNPRHLVRRRGQEARLRCSPMKGHSHVYWYRQLPEEGLKFMVYLQKENIIDESGMPKERFSAEFPKEGPSILRIQQVVRGDSAAYFCASSLQPQETQYFGPGTRLLVL.

The chain employs TRBV6-5 and TRBJ2-3; 12 bases line up with TRBD2. The V gene's germline CDR1 is MNHEY and CDR2 SVGAGI. Trimming removed 0 bases from V and 4 bases from J; junction bases left unmatched: 5. The CDR3 sequence is 17 residues long. Here the CDR3 reads CASSYSWLAGGADTQYF. The CDR3 DNA reads as TGTGCCAGCAGTTACTCTTGGCTAGCGGGAGGGGCAGATACGCAGTATTTT.

This clonotype was recorded many times. This chain connects TRBV6-1 to TRBJ2-5; TRBD2 is a possible D gene (7 bases). The V end was cut by 2 bases, the J end by 5 bases, with 33 bases between. This CDR3 has 21 amino acids. In germline, CDR1 is MNHNS, CDR2 SASEGT. CDR3 nucleotides: TGTGCCAGCAGTGAAATCTTCGGTGAAGGGGGGGGATGGGGAGACGACGAGACCCAGTACTTC. This encodes CASSEIFGEGGGWGDDETQYF.

This clonotype has just a few counts. This chain connects TRBV7-8 to TRBJ2-5; D not resolved. The CDR3 consists of 13 residues. With 5 bases removed from V and 0 bases from J, the gap between germline ends came to 7 bases. Germline V gene lookup returns CDR1 SGHVS and CDR2 FQNEAQ. The CDR3 protein is CASSRTDQETQYF. Written as DNA, the CDR3 is TGTGCCAGCAGCAGAACCGACCAAGAGACCCAGTACTTC.

There are a few counts of this clonotype. The chain combines TRBV27 with TRBJ2-2; TRBD2 matches 7 bases. This CDR3 comprises 16 residues. Germline-derived CDR1 and CDR2 are MNHEY and SMNVEV (reference sequence). V gave up 7 bases and J gave up 0 bases; unmatched junction bases: 8. CDR3 coding DNA: TGTGCCAGCACCAAGGGGCTAGCGGCGAACACCGGGGAGCTGTTTTTT. Amino acid sequence: CASTKGLAANTGELFF.

The V gene is TRBV28, the J gene TRBJ2-7, with D perhaps being TRBD1 or TRBD2 (5 bases each). V was clipped by 6 bases and J by 1 base, with 13 bases between them. Germline CDR1 and CDR2: MDHEN and SYDVKM. The CDR3 consists of 14 residues. The CDR3 DNA reads as TGTGCCAGCAGGCGGCCGGGACCGTCCTACGAGCAGTACTTC. Translation: CASRRPGPSYEQYF.

This chain links TRBV7-9 with TRBJ2-7; 12 positions match TRBD2. The J segment lost 1 base and the V segment lost 4 bases, leaving 11 bases of the junction unmatched. Germline values: CDR1 SEHNR, CDR2 FQNEAQ (reference sequence). This CDR3 comprises 18 residues. The CDR3 loop reads CASSSGPGLAGTSYEQYV. CDR3 sequence (DNA): TGTGCCAGCAGCTCCGGGCCCGGACTAGCGGGAACTTCCTACGAGCAGTACGTC.

In its sample, this clonotype was seen many times. The V and J genes are TRBV6-1 and TRBJ2-7, with D unclear. Between the trimmed V and J ends, which lost 5 bases and 3 bases, there was a span of 5 bases. This CDR3 region has 11 residues. Germline loops: CDR1 MNHNS, CDR2 SASEGT. Here the CDR3 reads CASSNIYEQYV. Written as DNA, the CDR3 is TGTGCCAGCAGTAATATCTACGAGCAGTACGTC.

The CDR3 is CAWMEGKKIHNEKLFF. In DNA form, the CDR3 reads TGTGCCTGGATGGAGGGAAAGAAAATCCATAATGAAAAACTGTTTTTT. This chain joins TRBV30 and TRBJ1-4; D unclear. This CDR3 region has 16 residues. The V and J ends lost 4 bases and 4 bases respectively, with 19 bases between them. Per germline, CDR1 GTSNPN and CDR2 SVGIG (reference sequence).

This clonotype appeared many times. The chain couples TRBV7-2 to TRBJ1-1; no clear D gene. The CDR3 length is 12 residues. The V end lost 0 bases, the J end lost 5 bases, and 4 bases lay between the germline ends. Germline lookup yields CDR1 SGHTA and CDR2 FQGNSA. CDR3 nucleotide sequence: TGTGCCAGCAGCTTAGCCGGGACTGAAGCTTTCTTT. The encoded protein is CASSLAGTEAFF.

The V call is TRBV11-2, the J call TRBJ2-2; no reliable D call. The V gene lost 5 bases and the J gene lost 5 bases, with 9 bases spanning the gap. Germline V lookup: CDR1 SGHAT, CDR2 FQNNGV. The CDR3 is made up of 13 amino acids. CDR3 sequence: CASSNGETGELFF. The DNA for the CDR3 is TGTGCCAGCAGCAACGGAGAGACCGGGGAGCTGTTTTTT.

Only a few counts were recorded for this clonotype. This chain links TRBV9 with TRBJ2-3; 8 bases are shared with TRBD2. V was pared by 4 bases and J by 5 bases, with 12 bases of the junction left unmatched. The germline V gene encodes CDR1 SGDLS and CDR2 YYNGEE. The CDR3 is 16 residues long. In DNA form, the CDR3 reads TGTGCCAGCAGCCCCCCGACTAGCGCGAACGTAGATACGCAGTATTTT. Amino acids: CASSPPTSANVDTQYF. The full variable domain, its missing parts supplied by reference TRBV9 and TRBJ2-3, is DSGVTQTPKHLITATGQRVTLRCSPRSGDLSVYWYQQSLDQGLQFLIQYYNGEERAKGNILERFSAQQFPDLHSELNLSSLELGDSALYFCASSPPTSANVDTQYFGPGTRLTVL.

The chain uses TRBV20-1 and TRBJ2-7, with TRBD2 as a possible D gene (5 bases). There are 9 residues in the CDR3. The V gene lost 7 bases and the J gene lost 7 bases, with 8 bases spanning the gap. Germline V gene sequence: CDR1 DFQATT, CDR2 SNEGSKA (reference sequence). CDR3 region: CSGRGEQYV. CDR3 DNA sequence: TGCAGTGGTCGAGGGGAGCAGTACGTC.

J is TRBJ1-1 and V is TRBV20-1, with 7 bases fitting TRBD1. With V trimmed by 5 bases and J by 12 bases, 18 bases remained unmatched. CDR3 size: 14 residues. In germline, CDR1 is DFQATT, CDR2 SNEGSKA (reference sequence). The CDR3 loop is CSAYSTGAAGASFF. CDR3 DNA sequence: TGCAGTGCTTATTCCACAGGGGCCGCCGGGGCGTCTTTCTTT.

This rearrangement joins TRBV28 to TRBJ2-1, with D unclear. V lost 2 bases and J 10 bases, leaving 6 bases between the germline ends. This CDR3 is built from 11 residues. CDR1 and CDR2 from the germline V gene are MDHEN and SYDVKM. CDR3 residues: CASSLIQEQFF. Written as DNA, the CDR3 is TGTGCCAGCAGTTTAATCCAAGAGCAGTTCTTC.

The gene calls are TRBV7-8 and TRBJ2-1, with D possibly matching TRBD2 (6 bases). The CDR3 length is 12 residues. The germline gives CDR1 SGHVS, CDR2 FQNEAQ. V was clipped by 1 base and J by 9 bases, with 7 bases between them. CDR3 coding DNA: TGTGCCAGCAGCTTAGGGGACTTTGAGCAGTTCTTC. Amino acids: CASSLGDFEQFF.

The rearrangement uses TRBV9 and TRBJ1-1, with unresolved D. Deletions cut 4 bases from V and 7 bases from J, with 20 bases between. Germline V gene data show CDR1 as SGDLS and CDR2 as YYNGEE. The CDR3 loop spans 15 amino acids. Here the CDR3 reads CASSSRASITGEAFF. CDR3 nucleotide sequence: TGTGCCAGCAGCTCGCGGGCCTCAATCACGGGTGAAGCTTTCTTT.

The chain is built from TRBV5-5 and TRBJ2-1; the D gene could be TRBD1 or TRBD2 (5 bases each). The CDR3 spans 15 residues. Germline V gene sequence: CDR1 SGHKS, CDR2 YYEKEE (reference sequence). The ends were cut back, 3 bases at V and 7 bases at J, with 17 bases in the middle. This CDR3 reads CASSSRPGPANEQFF. DNA of the CDR3: TGTGCCAGCAGCTCACGACCGGGACCGGCAAATGAGCAGTTCTTC.

This clonotype was counted only a few times. CDR3 nucleotide sequence: TGTGCCAGCACCCCCGGGGTTTACAATGAGCAGTTCTTC. Its translation: CASTPGVYNEQFF. The chain uses TRBV7-6 and TRBJ2-1, with D maybe TRBD2 (5 bases). Trimming cost V 7 bases and J 4 bases, with 11 bases left between them. The CDR3 contains 13 residues. Germline lookup yields CDR1 SGHVS and CDR2 FNYEAQ.

This clonotype was counted a few times. V and J are TRBV24-1 and TRBJ2-3; 7 bases map to TRBD1. The V segment lost 3 bases and the J segment 2 bases; nucleotides outside the gene matches: 4. CDR1 KGHDR and CDR2 SFDVKD come from the germline V gene. The CDR3 runs to 15 residues. The CDR3 DNA reads TGTGCCACCAGTGATCAGGACAGGTTCACAGATACGCAGTATTTT. This codes for CATSDQDRFTDTQYF.

This clonotype was counted a single time. This chain uses TRBV7-9 with TRBJ2-5; D gene uncertain. Per germline, CDR1 SEHNR and CDR2 FQNEAQ (reference sequence). V was cut by 6 bases and J by 2 bases, with 10 bases left in between. This CDR3 region has 13 residues. The DNA for the CDR3 is TGTGCCAGCAGTGCGACGGTACAAGAGACCCAGTACTTC. Amino acid sequence: CASSATVQETQYF.

J is TRBJ1-4 and V is TRBV4-2, with 7 bases aligning to TRBD1. Unmatched junction bases numbered 13, after V lost 3 bases and J lost 3 bases. Germline CDR1 LGHNA, CDR2 YNFKEQ. The CDR3 runs 18 residues. CDR3 residues: CASSQRDSWIPANEKLFF. CDR3 DNA sequence: TGTGCCAGCAGCCAGCGGGACAGCTGGATCCCAGCTAATGAAAAACTGTTTTTT.

The sample holds a few counts of this clonotype. The rearrangement joins TRBV28 to TRBJ2-1; 12 nucleotides agree with TRBD2. After removal of 5 bases from V and 3 bases from J, the junction contained 11 bases not matched to a gene. CDR3 size: 18 residues. Germline V gene lookup returns CDR1 MDHEN and CDR2 SYDVKM. CDR3 nucleotides: TGTGCCAGCAGTCCCATAACCAGGACTAGCGGGGTCTACAATGAGCAGTTCTTC. It yields the protein CASSPITRTSGVYNEQFF.

Concerning this clonotype itself: This may be a read error, as it is one base from a much larger clone. The chain employs TRBV4-1 and TRBJ1-2; 7 bases map to TRBD1. The CDR3 extends over 15 amino acids. In germline, CDR1 is MGHRA, CDR2 YSYEKL. This chain's CDR3 is CTSSPGTAAPYGYTF. The CDR3 bases are TGCACCAGCAGCCCGGGGACAGCCGCTCCCTATGGCTACACCTTC.

The sample holds a few counts of this clonotype. The gene calls are TRBV9 and TRBJ2-1; 9 nucleotides align to TRBD2. J was trimmed by 6 bases and V by 3 bases; bases with no gene match: 7. This CDR3 has 15 residues. Germline values: CDR1 SGDLS, CDR2 YYNGEE. The CDR3 bases are TGTGCCAGCAGCGGGGGGGCTAGCGGGGTCAATGAGCAGTTCTTC. Amino acids: CASSGGASGVNEQFF.

This clonotype was counted many times. The J gene is TRBJ2-5, the V gene TRBV14, with D unclear. CDR1 is SGHDN, CDR2 FVKESK, per germline. CDR3 length: 15 amino acids. Trimming removed 2 bases from V and 3 bases from J, with 13 bases in between. This CDR3 is CASSQLGLREETQYF. The CDR3 DNA sequence: TGTGCCAGCAGCCAACTGGGTCTAAGGGAAGAGACCCAGTACTTC.

As for this clonotype: In this CDR3 the conserved last residue, phenylalanine or tryptophan, is missing, so a read error is likely. The chain's CDR3 is CASSQDLAGHYEQYL. The CDR3 bases are TGTGCCAGCAGCCAAGATTTAGCGGGCCACTACGAGCAGTACTTA. The V gene is TRBV4-2, the J gene TRBJ2-7, with TRBD2 matching 7 bases. V shed 0 bases and J 3 bases; nucleotides not matched to a gene: 5. Germline CDR1 reads LGHNA; CDR2 reads YNFKEQ. The CDR3 loop spans 15 amino acids.

This clonotype was counted many times. V usage is TRBV12-3 or TRBV12-4 and J usage is TRBJ2-1; 12 nucleotides agree with TRBD2. The CDR3 extends over 16 amino acids. V dropped 4 bases and J dropped 4; count of bases not matched to a gene: 5. The CDR3 DNA reads as TGTGCCAGCAGTTACGCCGGGACTAGCGGGTACAATGAGCAGTTCTTC. Translation: CASSYAGTSGYNEQFF.

The sample holds a few counts of this clonotype. This sequence joins TRBV7-9 and TRBJ2-7; D possibly corresponds to TRBD1 (5 bases). There are 12 residues in the CDR3. Trimming took 1 base from V and 5 from J, leaving 6 bases between them. Per the germline V gene, CDR1 is SEHNR and CDR2 is FQNEAQ (reference sequence). The CDR3 bases are TGTGCCAGCAGCTTAGTGACAGACGAGCAGTACTTC. The encoded protein is CASSLVTDEQYF. Full variable domain (missing parts from reference TRBV7-9 and TRBJ2-7): DTGVSQNPRHKITKRGQNVTFRCDPISEHNRLYWYRQTLGQGPEFLTYFQNEAQLEKSRLLSDRFSAERPKGSFSTLEIQRTEQGDSAMYLCASSLVTDEQYFGPGTRLTVT.